Listed here are 9 T cell receptor beta chains from one sample, sequenced in a study of T cell responses to AZD1222 COVID-19 vaccine. The repertoire was sequenced with immunoSEQ multiplex PCR; TCRdb's copy has only in-frame clones and lacks some. Of approximately 84,000 clones in the sample, around 90% are singletons; the top ten hold around 2%. Sequenced here: peripheral blood, sampled on day 0 of AZD1222 vaccination. Receptors were obtained from an adult in good health.

V usage is TRBV19 and J usage is TRBJ1-1; 7 bases fit TRBD1. The CDR3 totals 16 residues. Germline V gene sequence: CDR1 LNHDA, CDR2 SQIVND (reference sequence). The ends lost 6 bases at V and 1 base at J; junction bases unmatched: 11. The CDR3 loop reads CASSKRQGEGNTEAFF. The CDR3 nucleotides are TGTGCCAGTAGCAAGAGACAGGGAGAGGGGAACACTGAAGCTTTCTTT.

The chain couples TRBV28 to TRBJ2-3; D is undetermined. The CDR3 has 11 residues. Germline CDR1 and CDR2: MDHEN and SYDVKM. Trimming stripped 4 bases from V and 2 bases from J, with 1 base between. CDR3 in amino acids: CASSYTDTQYF. DNA for the CDR3: TGTGCCAGCAGTTACACAGATACGCAGTATTTT.

This clone was observed a single time. The chain links TRBV2 to TRBJ2-3, with D hard to call. The V gene lost 5 bases and the J gene lost 6 bases, with 12 bases spanning the gap. The CDR3 has 13 residues. The germline V gene has CDR1 SNHLY and CDR2 FYNNEI. In DNA, the CDR3 is TGTGCCAGCAGTCCGGACCTCGAGGATACGCAGTATTTT. Amino acid sequence: CASSPDLEDTQYF.

The chain carries TRBV7-3 and TRBJ1-1, with no clear D. There are 13 residues in the CDR3. V lost 0 bases to trimming and J lost 11 bases, with 13 bases between them. CDR1 is SGHTA and CDR2 is FQGTGA in the germline V gene. The CDR3 reads CASSLTGPTRAFF. The CDR3 nucleotides read TGTGCCAGCAGCTTAACCGGACCCACCCGGGCTTTCTTT.

In its sample, this clone was seen once. This chain links TRBV29-1 with TRBJ1-2; D unresolved. This CDR3 region has 14 residues. CDR1 SQVTM and CDR2 ANQGSEA come from the germline V gene. The V end was cut by 6 bases, the J end by 0 bases, with 14 bases between. CDR3 amino acids: CSVDVQSANYGYTF. The CDR3 DNA sequence: TGCAGCGTGGACGTACAATCTGCTAACTATGGCTACACCTTC.

This chain uses TRBV29-1 with TRBJ2-3; 10 nucleotides agree with TRBD2. CDR3 length equals 18 residues. The germline CDR1 and CDR2 sequences are SQVTM and ANQGSEA. With 6 bases clipped from V and 1 base from J, the junction kept 16 bases outside the gene matches. Here the CDR3 DNA reads TGCAGCGTCCGCCCCACCGCAGCCCTAGCGGGAGGCACAGATACGCAGTATTTT. Residues: CSVRPTAALAGGTDTQYF.

V usage is TRBV10-3 and J usage is TRBJ2-5; D is perhaps TRBD2 (6 bases). The germline V gene has CDR1 ENHRY and CDR2 SYGVKD. The V gene lost 5 bases and the J gene lost 2 bases, with 18 bases spanning the gap. The CDR3 covers 16 residues. CDR3 loop: CAISRVAAGHQETQYF. The CDR3 DNA follows: TGTGCCATCAGTCGGGTCGCCGCGGGGCATCAAGAGACCCAGTACTTC.

V gene TRBV30 combines with J gene TRBJ1-4; no reliable D call. CDR3 length: 12 amino acids. CDR1 and CDR2 from the germline V gene are GTSNPN and SVGIG (reference sequence). The V end was cut by 3 bases, the J end by 8 bases, with 10 bases between. CDR3 DNA: TGTGCCTGGAGGGGGATCCGAGAAAAACTGTTTTTT. Encoded protein: CAWRGIREKLFF.

The chain has TRBV10-3 and TRBJ1-1; D is ambiguous. This CDR3 comprises 15 residues. Trimming pared 9 bases from V and 3 bases from J, leaving 20 bases between. CDR1 and CDR2 from the germline V gene are ENHRY and SYGVKD. As DNA, the CDR3 is TGTGCCATTCACGCGGGGTGGGGAGTGGACACTGAAGCTTTCTTT. The encoded protein is CAIHAGWGVDTEAFF.